Shown below are 19 T cell receptor beta chains from a single sample sequenced in a study of blood T cell repertoires in COVID-19. Profiling relied on immunoSEQ multiplex PCR, and the TCRdb table lists in-frame clones only, not all of them. Among around 250,000 clones, approximately 86% were seen once, and the ten largest hold 1.5% to 2%. The sequencing input was PBMCs or T cells enriched from blood (not recorded which). The receptors shown here come from a woman aged 45-60 years who had recovered from COVID-19.

The V gene is TRBV2, the J gene TRBJ2-3, with TRBD2 matching over 13 bases. Per the germline V gene, CDR1 is SNHLY and CDR2 is FYNNEI. The CDR3 runs 16 residues. The J segment lost 5 bases and the V segment lost 5 bases, leaving 7 bases of the junction unmatched. Written as DNA, the CDR3 is TGTGCCAGCAGTCCTGGACTAGCGGGAGCGAAAGATACGCAGTATTTT. It translates to CASSPGLAGAKDTQYF.

The chain employs TRBV5-1 and TRBJ1-1, with a tentative D call TRBD1 (5 bases). V lost 1 base to trimming and J lost 1 base, with 14 bases between them. The CDR3 consists of 16 residues. CDR1 and CDR2 (germline): SGHRS, YFSETQ. The CDR3 is CASSLRVGGPNTEAFF. The CDR3 DNA follows: TGCGCCAGCAGCTTGCGGGTCGGGGGTCCGAACACTGAAGCTTTCTTT.

The chain carries TRBV4-3 and TRBJ1-2, with unresolved D. Germline V CDR1 and CDR2: LGHNA, YSLEER. V lost 1 base to trimming and J lost 6 bases, with 12 bases between them. The CDR3 sequence is 14 residues long. The CDR3 loop reads CASSQGGGGDGYTF. In DNA form, the CDR3 reads TGCGCCAGCAGCCAAGGGGGAGGAGGAGATGGCTACACCTTC.

The CDR3 protein is CASTEKTGDPYEQYF. As DNA, the CDR3 is TGTGCCAGCACTGAGAAAACAGGGGACCCCTACGAGCAGTACTTC. The chain is built from TRBV7-2 and TRBJ2-7; 7 nucleotides align to TRBD1. Germline-derived CDR1 and CDR2 are SGHTA and FQGNSA. The CDR3 sequence is 15 residues long. V lost 7 bases and J lost 2; bases outside the gene matches: 11. Using reference TRBV7-2 and TRBJ2-7 for the parts outside the CDR3, the full variable domain is GAGVSQSPSNKVTEKGKDVELRCDPISGHTALYWYRQSLGQGLEFLIYFQGNSAPDKSGLPSDRFSAERTGGSVSTLTIQRTQQEDSAVYLCASTEKTGDPYEQYFGPGTRLTVT.

This clone was counted a single time. The CDR3 DNA is TGTGCCAGTAGTTTCGCGGAGAACACTGAAGCTTTCTTT. As protein: CASSFAENTEAFF. The V call is TRBV19, the J call TRBJ1-1; D gene unclear. The CDR3 runs to 13 residues. Trimming left V 5 bases short and J 1 base short, with 8 bases between. Germline CDR1 is LNHDA and CDR2 is SQIVND (reference sequence).

The chain has TRBV29-1 and TRBJ2-1; 10 nucleotides align to TRBD1. The CDR3 covers 14 residues. CDR1 is SQVTM and CDR2 is ANQGSEA in the germline V gene. J gave up 2 bases and V 5 bases, and 3 bases lay outside the gene matches. The CDR3 nucleotides read TGCAGCGTTCGGGACAGGGGTCCCTACAATGAGCAGTTCTTC. Protein: CSVRDRGPYNEQFF.

J is TRBJ2-7 and V is TRBV27; D is possibly TRBD1 (6 bases). This CDR3 is 16 amino acids long. V gave up 4 bases and J gave up 2 bases, with 18 bases separating them. CDR1 and CDR2 (germline): MNHEY, SMNVEV (reference sequence). This chain's CDR3 is CASSSTKRDTAYEQYF. As DNA, the CDR3 is TGTGCCAGCAGTTCGACGAAAAGGGACACCGCCTACGAGCAGTACTTC.

This chain connects TRBV14 to TRBJ2-2, with 7 bases lining up with TRBD2. Trimming took 2 bases from V and 6 from J; bases not matched to a gene: 15. The CDR3 is 18 residues long. Germline CDR1 is SGHDN and CDR2 is FVKESK. CDR3 protein: CASSQSSAGDSISGELFF. The CDR3 DNA sequence: TGTGCCAGCAGCCAATCCTCCGCGGGGGACTCGATTTCCGGGGAGCTGTTTTTT.

This chain uses TRBV2 with TRBJ1-5; 7 bases are shared with TRBD1. The CDR3 is 14 residues long. The J segment lost 11 bases and the V segment lost 0 bases, leaving 7 bases of the junction unmatched. CDR1 is SNHLY and CDR2 is FYNNEI in the germline V gene. The CDR3 region has the DNA TGTGCCAGCAGTGAAGCCACAGGGGTTGGGTCCCAGCATTTT. Protein sequence: CASSEATGVGSQHF. Complete variable domain (other parts from reference TRBV2 and TRBJ1-5): EPEVTQTPSHQVTQMGQEVILRCVPISNHLYFYWYRQILGQKVEFLVSFYNNEISEKSEIFDDQFSVERPDGSNFTLKIRSTKLEDSAMYFCASSEATGVGSQHFGDGTRLSIL.

This clone was recorded once. V is TRBV7-9 and J is TRBJ2-1, with TRBD2 identical over 10 bases. The V gene end was trimmed by 5 bases and the J gene end by 6 bases; junction bases not matched to a gene: 7. Germline lookup yields CDR1 SEHNR and CDR2 FQNEAQ (reference sequence). This CDR3 has 15 amino acids. The CDR3, as DNA: TGTGCCAGCAGCCCGAGGACTAGCGGAGTCAATGAGCAGTTCTTC. Its translation is CASSPRTSGVNEQFF.

The chain joins TRBV7-9 to TRBJ1-2; no clear D gene. The V and J ends lost 11 bases and 0 bases respectively, with 25 bases between them. The CDR3 sequence is 17 residues long. Germline loops: CDR1 SEHNR, CDR2 FQNEAQ (reference sequence). CDR3 in amino acids: CALKKKRADPSNYGYTF. The CDR3 DNA sequence: TGTGCCCTCAAGAAAAAGAGGGCAGACCCTTCTAACTATGGCTACACCTTC.

The chain employs TRBV5-4 and TRBJ2-1; 12 bases map to TRBD2. V gave up 2 bases and J gave up 10 bases; unmatched junction bases: 7. The CDR3 contains 15 residues. Per germline, CDR1 SGHNT and CDR2 YYREEE (reference sequence). The CDR3 sequence is CASSFLAGGPGEQFF. The CDR3 DNA sequence: TGTGCCAGCAGCTTCCTAGCGGGAGGGCCGGGGGAGCAGTTCTTC.

CDR3 amino acids: CASSRDREVYEQYF. CDR3 DNA sequence: TGTGCCAGCAGCAGGGACAGGGAGGTCTACGAGCAGTACTTC. This rearrangement joins TRBV3-1 (or the pseudogene TRBV3-2) to TRBJ2-7; TRBD1 aligns across 9 bases. CDR1 is LGHDT and CDR2 is YNNKEL in the germline V gene (reference sequence). The CDR3 spans 14 residues. The V segment lost 5 bases and the J segment 3 bases; nucleotides outside the gene matches: 5.

The J gene is TRBJ1-5, the V gene TRBV7-6; possible D gene TRBD1, 5 bases. The germline CDR1 and CDR2 sequences are SGHVS and FNYEAQ. This CDR3 is 14 amino acids long. The V and J ends lost 4 bases and 3 bases respectively, with 10 bases between them. The DNA for the CDR3 is TGTGCCAGCAGCTCGGGGGTTGACAATCAGCCCCAGCATTTT. Its translation: CASSSGVDNQPQHF.

In its sample, this clone was seen a few times. The rearrangement uses TRBV29-1 and TRBJ1-2, with 10 bases matching TRBD1. The CDR3 extends over 14 amino acids. V gave up 7 bases and J gave up 2 bases; unmatched junction bases: 7. Per the germline V gene, CDR1 is SQVTM and CDR2 is ANQGSEA. Written as DNA, the CDR3 is TGCAGCGCTCATTCGGGACAGGGGAACTATGGCTACACCTTC. Translating gives CSAHSGQGNYGYTF.

The rearrangement links TRBV11-2 to TRBJ2-7; TRBD2 agrees at 8 bases. The CDR3 runs 16 residues. J was trimmed by 4 bases and V by 5 bases; bases with no gene match: 13. The germline CDR1 and CDR2 sequences are SGHAT and FQNNGV. CDR3 sequence (DNA): TGTGCCAGCAGCCTCATCAGAGGAGCGGGAGTGTACGAGCAGTACTTC. Protein: CASSLIRGAGVYEQYF.

This chain joins TRBV2 and TRBJ1-5; perhaps TRBD1 as D (5 bases). Germline-derived CDR1 and CDR2 are SNHLY and FYNNEI. This CDR3 region has 13 residues. The V end lost 1 base, the J end lost 5 bases, and 6 bases lay between the germline ends. The CDR3 sequence: CASSEGGDQPQHF. CDR3 coding DNA: TGTGCCAGCAGTGAAGGGGGGGATCAGCCCCAGCATTTT.

This sequence joins TRBV20-1 and TRBJ2-3; D is perhaps TRBD2 (6 bases). Germline V lookup: CDR1 DFQATT, CDR2 SNEGSKA (reference sequence). This CDR3 spans 14 amino acids. The ends were cut back, 3 bases at V and 4 bases at J, with 14 bases in the middle. The CDR3 loop reads CSASRRESADTQYF. The CDR3 region has the DNA TGCAGTGCTAGTCGGCGGGAAAGCGCAGATACGCAGTATTTT.

V is TRBV30 and J is TRBJ1-5; D unresolved. The CDR3 is 14 amino acids. Per germline, CDR1 GTSNPN and CDR2 SVGIG (reference sequence). The V and J ends lost 1 base and 2 bases respectively, with 9 bases between them. As DNA, the CDR3 is TGTGCCTGGAGTGGATCACCAGGCAATCAGCCCCAGCATTTT. Translated: CAWSGSPGNQPQHF.